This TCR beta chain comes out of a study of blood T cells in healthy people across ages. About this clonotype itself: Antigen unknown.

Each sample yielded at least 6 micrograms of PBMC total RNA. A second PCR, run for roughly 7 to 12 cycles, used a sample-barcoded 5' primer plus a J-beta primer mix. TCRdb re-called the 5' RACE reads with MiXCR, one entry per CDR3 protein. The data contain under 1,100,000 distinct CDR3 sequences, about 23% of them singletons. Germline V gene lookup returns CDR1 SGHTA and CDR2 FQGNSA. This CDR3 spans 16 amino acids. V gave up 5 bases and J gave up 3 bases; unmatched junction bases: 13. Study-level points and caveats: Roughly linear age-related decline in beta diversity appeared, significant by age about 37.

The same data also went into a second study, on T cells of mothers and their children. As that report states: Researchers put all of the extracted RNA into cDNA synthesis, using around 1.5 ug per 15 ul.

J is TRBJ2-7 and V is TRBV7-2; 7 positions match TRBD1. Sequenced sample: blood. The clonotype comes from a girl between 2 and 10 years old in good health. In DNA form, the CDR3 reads TGTGCCAGCAGCCAAAGGGACAGATCACCACACTACGAGCAGTACTTC. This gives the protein CASSQRDRSPHYEQYF.